The TCR beta chain described here comes from a study of CD8 T cells in Susac syndrome. After extraction with the RNeasy kit, roughly 0.5 to 1 ug of the RNA was reverse transcribed using random hexamers. Via MiXCR, TCRdb re-called the immunoSEQ multiplex PCR reads, giving one row per CDR3 protein. The data contain roughly 180,000 distinct CDR3 sequences, about 95% of them singletons. The CDR3 extends over 15 amino acids. V was clipped by 2 bases and J by 6 bases; unmatched bases: 12. Germline V gene sequence: CDR1 GTSNPN, CDR2 SVGIG (reference sequence). The sample taken for sequencing was CD4+ T cells from PBMCs. The sequence was collected from a human donor in good health. V and J are TRBV30 and TRBJ1-2, with 7 nucleotides matching TRBD1. The CDR3 region has the DNA TGTGCCTGGAGTCGAGACAGGGTCGGTGGCGATGGCTACACCTTC. This gives the protein CAWSRDRVGGDGYTF.